A selection of T cell receptor beta chains follows, all from one sample in a study of post-analysis software for immune sequencing data. TCRdb called the PCR reads again in MiXCR, with one record for every CDR3 protein. Of 450,000 to 650,000 distinct CDR3 sequences in the sample, around 44% were seen once. The sample comprised blood. The receptor set was obtained from a girl aged 10-17 years with multiple sclerosis. Each CDR3 is given with its conserved first and last residue. Fields, in order: clone size, J gene, V gene, D gene, CDR3 protein, CDR3 DNA. The D gene is left open where the match is weak. Only some rows state a clone size, as once, few, many or a class for expanded clones.

>NA|TRBJ2-3|TRBV5-5|NA
CASSLRGSGVADTQYF
TGTGCCAGCAGCTTGAGGGGGAGTGGGGTCGCAGATACGCAGTATTTT
>NA|TRBJ2-7|TRBV10-3|NA
CAISLPGTQEQYF
TGTGCCATCAGTCTCCCAGGCACTCAGGAGCAGTACTTC
>few|TRBJ2-5|TRBV12-3/TRBV12-4|TRBD1
CASSPGTGGRETQYF
TGTGCCAGCAGTCCCGGGACAGGGGGAAGAGAGACCCAGTACTTC
>few|TRBJ2-5|TRBV12-3/TRBV12-4|NA
CASSLVAAGETQYF
TGTGCCAGCAGTTTGGTAGCGGCGGGGGAGACCCAGTACTTC
>NA|TRBJ2-5|TRBV4-1|TRBD2
CASSHLTSGGAGEQYF
TGCGCCAGCAGCCATTTGACTAGCGGGGGGGCCGGGGAGCAGTACTTC
>NA|TRBJ2-5|TRBV7-2|NA
CASSAPRETQYF
TGTGCCAGCAGCGCCCCCCGGGAGACCCAGTACTTC
>NA|TRBJ2-7|TRBV4-1|TRBD1
CASSQAGFGTDEQYF
TGCGCCAGCAGCCAAGCTGGGTTTGGGACAGACGAGCAGTACTTC
>NA|TRBJ2-5|TRBV7-8|TRBD1
CASSPTGVGETQYF
TGTGCCAGCAGTCCAACAGGGGTAGGAGAGACCCAGTACTTC
>NA|TRBJ1-2|TRBV7-9|TRBD1
CAGSDRVGYTF
TGTGCCGGTTCCGACAGGGTTGGCTACACCTTC
>few|TRBJ1-1|TRBV6-5|NA
CASSYSGTPEAFF
TGTGCCAGCAGTTACTCGGGGACCCCTGAAGCTTTCTTT
>NA|TRBJ2-7|TRBV12-3/TRBV12-4|NA
CASSFGSGLTYEQYF
TGTGCCAGCAGTTTCGGATCCGGGTTGACCTACGAGCAGTACTTC
>few|TRBJ2-1|TRBV4-1|TRBD2
CASSQGAIASGGEQFF
TGCGCCAGCAGCCAAGGGGCTATAGCTAGCGGGGGTGAGCAGTTCTTC
>few|TRBJ2-7|TRBV6-5|NA
CASSLRWVYEQYF
TGTGCCAGCAGTTTGCGGTGGGTCTACGAGCAGTACTTC
>NA|TRBJ2-1|TRBV5-6|TRBD2
CAGGLAGVSEQFF
TGTGCCGGGGGACTAGCAGGAGTAAGTGAGCAGTTCTTC
>NA|TRBJ2-7|TRBV3-1|NA
CASSQGGTYVPYEQYF
TGTGCCAGCAGCCAAGGCGGGACTTACGTCCCCTACGAGCAGTACTTC
>many|TRBJ2-5|TRBV12-3/TRBV12-4|NA
CASSLGAQETQYF
TGCGCCAGCAGCTTGGGGGCCCAAGAGACCCAGTACTTC
>NA|TRBJ2-5|TRBV5-6|NA
CAGSLRHETQYF
TGTGCCGGCAGCTTGAGACACGAGACCCAGTACTTC
>NA|TRBJ2-7|TRBV24-1|NA
CATSDKGLLDNEQYF
TGTGCCACCAGTGATAAAGGACTACTGGACAATGAGCAGTACTTC
>few|TRBJ2-7|TRBV6-5|NA
CASSTEGGSPYEQYF
TGTGCCAGCAGTACGGAGGGGGGGTCCCCCTACGAGCAGTACTTC